This TCR beta chain is drawn from a study of blood T cell repertoires in COVID-19. Overall study: Sources were T cells, B-cell-depleted T cells, or PBMCs; the material itself was cDNA or gDNA.

The CDR3 is 12 residues long. Germline lookup yields CDR1 MGHDK and CDR2 SYGVNS. V lost 2 bases, J lost 4 bases, and 5 bases lay in between. Original processing notes: From reference gene primer amplification, estimates of nucleated cell counts were derived. Sequencing used immunoSEQ multiplex PCR; TCRdb keeps in-frame clones, though not all of them. V, J and clone size are those of that table, while D and trimming were read from the DNA. The repertoire holds fewer than 600,000 clones, with approximately 87% as singletons. The rearrangement joins TRBV25-1 to TRBJ1-2; D gene unclear. The specimen was PBMCs or T cells enriched from blood (not recorded which). This TCR was sampled from a middle-aged woman who had recovered from COVID-19. CDR3: CASSEHGYGYTF. DNA of the CDR3: TGTGCCAGCAGTGAACACGGCTATGGCTACACCTTC.